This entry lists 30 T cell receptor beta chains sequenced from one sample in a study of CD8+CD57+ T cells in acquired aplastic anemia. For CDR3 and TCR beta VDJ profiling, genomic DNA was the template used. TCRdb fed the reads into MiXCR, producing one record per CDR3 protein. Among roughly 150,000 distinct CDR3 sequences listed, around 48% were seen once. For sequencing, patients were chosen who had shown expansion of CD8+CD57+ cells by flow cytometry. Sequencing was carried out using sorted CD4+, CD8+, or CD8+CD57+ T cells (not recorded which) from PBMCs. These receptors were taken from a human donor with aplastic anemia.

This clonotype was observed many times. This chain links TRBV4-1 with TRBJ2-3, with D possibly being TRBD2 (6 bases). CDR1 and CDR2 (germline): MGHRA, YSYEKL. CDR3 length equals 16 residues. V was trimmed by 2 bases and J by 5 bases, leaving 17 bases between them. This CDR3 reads CASSQSQDGGVDTQYF. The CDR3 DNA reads TGCGCCAGCAGCCAATCCCAGGACGGAGGGGTAGATACGCAGTATTTT.

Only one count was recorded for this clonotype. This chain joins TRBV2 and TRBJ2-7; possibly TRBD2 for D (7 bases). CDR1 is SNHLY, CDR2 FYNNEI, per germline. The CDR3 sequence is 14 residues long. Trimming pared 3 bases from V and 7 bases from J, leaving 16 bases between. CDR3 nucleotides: TGTGCCAGCAGTGATTGGGGGGGCGCGGAGGAGCAGTACTTC. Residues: CASSDWGGAEEQYF.

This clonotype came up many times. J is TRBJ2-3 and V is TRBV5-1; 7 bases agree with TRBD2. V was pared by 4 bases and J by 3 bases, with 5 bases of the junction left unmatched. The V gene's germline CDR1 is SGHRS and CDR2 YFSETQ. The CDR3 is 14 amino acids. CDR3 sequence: CASSPREGTDTQYF. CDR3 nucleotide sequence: TGCGCCAGCAGCCCCAGGGAGGGGACAGATACGCAGTATTTT.

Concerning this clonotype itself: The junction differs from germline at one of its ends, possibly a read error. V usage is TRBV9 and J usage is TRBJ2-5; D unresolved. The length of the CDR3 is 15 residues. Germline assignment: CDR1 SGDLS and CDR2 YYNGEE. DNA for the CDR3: TGTGCCAGCAGCAGAACAATCACGCAAGGGAAGACCCTGTACTTC. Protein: CASSRTITQGKTLYF.

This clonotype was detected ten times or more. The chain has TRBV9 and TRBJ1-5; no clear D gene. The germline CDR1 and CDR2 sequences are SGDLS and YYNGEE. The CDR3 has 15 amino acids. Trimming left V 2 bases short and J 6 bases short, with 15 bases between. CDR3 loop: CASSVDMGISQPQHF. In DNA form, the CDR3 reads TGTGCCAGCAGCGTTGACATGGGTATAAGTCAGCCCCAGCATTTT.

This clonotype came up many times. CDR3 in amino acids: CASSIGSGRTDTQYF. The CDR3 DNA is TGTGCCAGTAGTATCGGTAGCGGGAGGACAGATACGCAGTATTTT. V is TRBV19 and J is TRBJ2-3; TRBD2 matches 10 bases. The CDR3 spans 15 residues. Germline V gene lookup returns CDR1 LNHDA and CDR2 SQIVND (reference sequence). V was pared by 3 bases and J by 3 bases, with 3 bases of the junction left unmatched.

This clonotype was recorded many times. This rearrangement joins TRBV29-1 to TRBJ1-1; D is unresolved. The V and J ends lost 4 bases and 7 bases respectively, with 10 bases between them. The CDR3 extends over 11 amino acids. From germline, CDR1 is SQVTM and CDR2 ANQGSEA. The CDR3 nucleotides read TGCAGCGTTGTTAGCGGCGGTGAAGCTTTCTTT. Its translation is CSVVSGGEAFF.

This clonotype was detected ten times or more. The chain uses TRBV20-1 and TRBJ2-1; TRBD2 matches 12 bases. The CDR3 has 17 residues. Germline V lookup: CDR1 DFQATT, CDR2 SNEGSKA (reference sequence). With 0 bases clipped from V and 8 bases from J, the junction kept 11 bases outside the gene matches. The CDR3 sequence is CSARDPSSGRARDEQFF. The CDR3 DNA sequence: TGCAGTGCTAGAGATCCATCTAGCGGGAGGGCCAGGGATGAGCAGTTCTTC.

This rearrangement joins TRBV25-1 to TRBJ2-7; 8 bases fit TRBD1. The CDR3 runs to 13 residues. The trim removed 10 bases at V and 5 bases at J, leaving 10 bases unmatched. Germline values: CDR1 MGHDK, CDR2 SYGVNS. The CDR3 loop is CATSTGARNEQYF. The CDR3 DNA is TGTGCCACCTCGACAGGGGCGAGAAACGAGCAGTACTTC.

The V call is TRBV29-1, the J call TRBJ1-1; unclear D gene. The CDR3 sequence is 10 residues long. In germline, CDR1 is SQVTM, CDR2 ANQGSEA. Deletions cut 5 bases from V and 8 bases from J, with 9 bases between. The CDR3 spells CSVRRAEAFF. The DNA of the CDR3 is TGCAGCGTTCGCAGAGCAGAAGCTTTCTTT.

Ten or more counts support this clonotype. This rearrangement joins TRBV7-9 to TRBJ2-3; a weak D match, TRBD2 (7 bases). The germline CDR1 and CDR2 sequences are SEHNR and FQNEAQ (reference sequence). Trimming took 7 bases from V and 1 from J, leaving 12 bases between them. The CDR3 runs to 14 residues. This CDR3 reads CASTQGGGTDTQYF. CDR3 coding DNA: TGTGCCAGCACTCAAGGGGGGGGCACAGATACGCAGTATTTT.

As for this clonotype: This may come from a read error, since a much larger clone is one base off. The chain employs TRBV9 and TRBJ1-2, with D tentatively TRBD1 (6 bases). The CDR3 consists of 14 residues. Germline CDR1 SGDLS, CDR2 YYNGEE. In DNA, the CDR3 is TGTGCCAGCAGGCCCTCGGGGGCCGGGAGTGGCTGCACCTTC. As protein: CASRPSGAGSGCTF.

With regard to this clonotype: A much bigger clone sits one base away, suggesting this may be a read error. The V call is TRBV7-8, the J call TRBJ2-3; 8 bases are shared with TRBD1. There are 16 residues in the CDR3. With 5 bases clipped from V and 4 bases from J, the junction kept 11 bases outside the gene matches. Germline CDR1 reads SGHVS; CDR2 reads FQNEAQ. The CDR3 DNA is TGTGCCAGCAGCCCCTGGCCACAGGGGGGCGCAGATACGCAGTATTTT. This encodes CASSPWPQGGADTQYF.

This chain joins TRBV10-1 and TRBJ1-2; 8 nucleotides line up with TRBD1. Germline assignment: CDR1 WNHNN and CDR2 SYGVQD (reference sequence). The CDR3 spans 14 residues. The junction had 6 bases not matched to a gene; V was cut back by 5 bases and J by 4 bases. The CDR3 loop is CASSWTGSVYGYTF. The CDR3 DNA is TGCGCCAGCAGTTGGACAGGGAGTGTCTATGGCTACACCTTC.

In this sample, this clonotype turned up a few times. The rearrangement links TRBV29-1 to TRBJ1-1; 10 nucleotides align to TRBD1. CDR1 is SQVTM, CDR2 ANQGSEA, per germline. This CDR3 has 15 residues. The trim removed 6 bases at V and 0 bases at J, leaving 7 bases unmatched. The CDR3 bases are TGCAGCGTGAACGCCGGGACAGGGGTGAACACTGAAGCTTTCTTT. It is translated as CSVNAGTGVNTEAFF.

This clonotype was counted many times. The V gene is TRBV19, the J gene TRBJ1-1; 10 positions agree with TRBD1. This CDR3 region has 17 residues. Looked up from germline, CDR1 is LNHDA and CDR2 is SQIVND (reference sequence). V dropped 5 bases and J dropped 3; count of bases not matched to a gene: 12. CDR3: CASSFNPGGTGDTEAFF. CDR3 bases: TGTGCCAGTAGTTTCAACCCCGGAGGGACAGGGGACACTGAAGCTTTCTTT.

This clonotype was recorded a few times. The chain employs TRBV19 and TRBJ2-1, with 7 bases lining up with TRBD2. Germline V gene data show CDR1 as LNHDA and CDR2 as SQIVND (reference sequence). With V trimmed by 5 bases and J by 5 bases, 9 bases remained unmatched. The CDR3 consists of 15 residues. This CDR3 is CASSPEGLPDNEQFF. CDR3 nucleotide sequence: TGTGCCAGTAGTCCCGAGGGACTACCAGACAATGAGCAGTTCTTC.

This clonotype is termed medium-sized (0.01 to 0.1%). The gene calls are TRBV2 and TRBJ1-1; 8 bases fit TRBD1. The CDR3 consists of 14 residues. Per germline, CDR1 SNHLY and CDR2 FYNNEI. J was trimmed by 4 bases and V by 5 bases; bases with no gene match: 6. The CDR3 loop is CASSYTGGGTEAFF. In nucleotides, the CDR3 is TGTGCCAGCAGTTATACAGGGGGTGGCACTGAAGCTTTCTTT.

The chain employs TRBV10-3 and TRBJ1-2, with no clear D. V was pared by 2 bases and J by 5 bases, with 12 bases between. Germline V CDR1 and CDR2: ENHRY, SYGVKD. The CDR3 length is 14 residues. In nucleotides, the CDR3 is TGTGCCATCAGTGAGCCCCTTCAAGGGTATGGCTACACCTTC. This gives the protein CAISEPLQGYGYTF.

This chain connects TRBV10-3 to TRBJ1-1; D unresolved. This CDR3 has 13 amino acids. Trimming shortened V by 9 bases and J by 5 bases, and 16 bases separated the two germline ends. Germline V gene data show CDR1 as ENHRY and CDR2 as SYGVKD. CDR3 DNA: TGTGCCATGAGACGGAACGATGGGACTGAAGCTTTCTTT. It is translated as CAMRRNDGTEAFF.

CDR3 residues: CATSDRLNSPLHF. The CDR3 DNA is TGTGCCACCAGTGACCGCCTTAATTCACCCCTCCACTTT. The rearrangement uses TRBV24-1 and TRBJ1-6; D not resolved. The germline V gene encodes CDR1 KGHDR and CDR2 SFDVKD. This CDR3 has 13 residues. The V and J ends lost 4 bases and 6 bases respectively, with 6 bases between them.

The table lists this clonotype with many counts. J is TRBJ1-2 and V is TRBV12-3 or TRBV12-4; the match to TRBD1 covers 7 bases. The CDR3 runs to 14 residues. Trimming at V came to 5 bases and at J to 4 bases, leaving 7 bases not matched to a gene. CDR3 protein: CASSRSGQLYGYTF. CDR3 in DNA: TGTGCCAGCAGTCGGTCGGGACAGCTCTATGGCTACACCTTC.

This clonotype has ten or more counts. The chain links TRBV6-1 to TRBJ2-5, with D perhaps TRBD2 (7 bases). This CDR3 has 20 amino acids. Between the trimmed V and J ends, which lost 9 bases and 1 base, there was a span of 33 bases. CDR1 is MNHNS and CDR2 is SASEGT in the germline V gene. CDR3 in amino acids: CASLGGASGASLRSQETQYF. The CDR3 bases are TGTGCCAGTCTAGGGGGGGCTAGCGGAGCTTCGTTAAGGTCCCAAGAGACCCAGTACTTC.

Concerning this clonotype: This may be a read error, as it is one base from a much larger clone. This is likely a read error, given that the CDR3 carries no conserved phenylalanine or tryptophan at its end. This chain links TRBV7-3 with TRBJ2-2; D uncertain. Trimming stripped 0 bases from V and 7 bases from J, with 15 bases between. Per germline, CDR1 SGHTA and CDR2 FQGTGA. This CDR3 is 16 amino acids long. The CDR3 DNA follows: TGTGCCAGCAGCTTAACGTGGAAACAGTCCGGCGGGGAGCTGTTTTAT. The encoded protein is CASSLTWKQSGGELFY.

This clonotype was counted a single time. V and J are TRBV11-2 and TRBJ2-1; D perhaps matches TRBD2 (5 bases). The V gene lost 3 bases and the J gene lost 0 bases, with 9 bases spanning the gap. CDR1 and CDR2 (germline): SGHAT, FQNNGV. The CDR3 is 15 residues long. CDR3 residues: CASSFSDYSYNEQFF. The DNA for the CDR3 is TGTGCCAGCAGCTTCTCAGACTACTCCTACAATGAGCAGTTCTTC.

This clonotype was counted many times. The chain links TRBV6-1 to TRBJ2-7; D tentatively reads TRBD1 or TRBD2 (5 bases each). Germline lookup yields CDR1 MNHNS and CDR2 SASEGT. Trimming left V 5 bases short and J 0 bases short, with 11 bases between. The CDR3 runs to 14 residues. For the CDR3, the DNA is TGTGCCAGCAGTCCGTCCGGGGCCTCCTACGAGCAGTACTTC. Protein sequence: CASSPSGASYEQYF.

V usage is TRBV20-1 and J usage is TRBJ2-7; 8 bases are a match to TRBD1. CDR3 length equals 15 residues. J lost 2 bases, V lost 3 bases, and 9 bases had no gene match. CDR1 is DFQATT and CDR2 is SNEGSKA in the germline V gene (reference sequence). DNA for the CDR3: TGCAGTGCTAGGGACAGGGTTGGGGTCCCCTACGAGCAGTACTTC. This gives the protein CSARDRVGVPYEQYF.

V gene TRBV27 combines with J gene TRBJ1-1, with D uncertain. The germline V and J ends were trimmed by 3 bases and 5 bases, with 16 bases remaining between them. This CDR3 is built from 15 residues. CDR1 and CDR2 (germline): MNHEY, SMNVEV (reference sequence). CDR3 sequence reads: CASSLDGPGTTEAFF. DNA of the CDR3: TGTGCCAGCAGTTTGGATGGACCCGGCACTACTGAAGCTTTCTTT.

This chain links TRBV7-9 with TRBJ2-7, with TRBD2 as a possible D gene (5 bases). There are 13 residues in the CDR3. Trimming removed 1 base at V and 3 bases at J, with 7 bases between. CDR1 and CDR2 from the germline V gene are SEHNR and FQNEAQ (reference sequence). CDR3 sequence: CASSLGDYYEQYF. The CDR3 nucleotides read TGTGCCAGCAGCTTAGGTGACTACTACGAGCAGTACTTC.

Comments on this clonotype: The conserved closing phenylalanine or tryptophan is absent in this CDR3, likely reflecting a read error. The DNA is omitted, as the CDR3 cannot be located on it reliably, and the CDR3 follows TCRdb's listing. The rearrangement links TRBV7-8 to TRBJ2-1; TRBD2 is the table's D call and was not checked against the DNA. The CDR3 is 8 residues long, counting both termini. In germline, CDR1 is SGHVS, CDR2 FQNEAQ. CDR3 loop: CASSLAAG.